This T cell receptor beta chain was documented in a study of T-cell reconstitution after alpha-beta-depleted transplantation in children. Unmatched junction bases numbered 9, after V lost 4 bases and J lost 3 bases. There are 15 residues in the CDR3. The germline gives CDR1 SGHRS, CDR2 YFSETQ. Preparation of the TCRbeta library involved a method that used unique molecular identifiers. MiXCR, run by TCRdb on the PCR reads, gives a single entry per CDR3 protein. The sample has about 360,000 distinct CDR3 sequences, about 14% seen once. This clonotype was found a few times. Here the sequenced sample was PBMCs, taken from the stem cell graft. The origin of this receptor is a human donor who donated a stem cell graft to a child with Fanconi anemia. The rearrangement links TRBV5-1 to TRBJ1-2; 7 nucleotides align to TRBD1. The DNA for the CDR3 is TGCGCCAGCAGCATCGAGCCCGGGACAGACTATGGCTACACCTTC. Its translation is CASSIEPGTDYGYTF.